Only a few counts were recorded for the clone carrying this T cell receptor (beta chain). What it recognizes is unknown. This record belongs to a study of T cells after yellow fever vaccination. Regarding the study as a whole: Most primary-vaccination clones reappeared after the booster (more than 95% CD4, 85% to 90% CD8).

TCRdb reprocessed the 5' RACE reads with MiXCR, giving one entry per CDR3 protein. The sample shows 150,000 or so distinct CDR3 sequences, more than 5.5% of them seen only once. V shed 6 bases and J shed 3 bases, with 10 bases lying between them. Looked up from germline, CDR1 is SGHTA and CDR2 is FQGNSA. The CDR3 is made up of 13 amino acids. The chain links TRBV7-2 to TRBJ2-3; no clear D. The sample in question was CD4+ T cells sorted from PBMCs, obtained less than 6 days after the first yellow fever vaccination. The clonotype originates from a man aged 18 to 30 who received the YFV17D yellow fever vaccine. CDR3 sequence reads: CASSYRLTDTQYF. As DNA, the CDR3 is TGTGCCAGCAGTTACAGACTGACAGATACGCAGTATTTT.